The T cell receptor beta chain under discussion was sequenced for a study of blood T cell repertoires in COVID-19. About the study: Sites across the United States, Italy and Spain contributed samples from acute and convalescent COVID-19.

Sequencing used immunoSEQ multiplex PCR; TCRdb keeps in-frame clones, though not all of them. In the table there are about 140,000 clones, about 86% of which are singletons. As concerns this clone: The same CDR3 also results from other DNA sequences found in this sample.

Trimming cost V 3 bases and J 4 bases, with 15 bases left between them. From germline, CDR1 is DFQATT and CDR2 SNEGSKA (reference sequence). The CDR3 has 14 amino acids. The source material was peripheral blood. This sequence originates from a woman aged 60-70 years with acute or convalescent COVID-19. J is TRBJ1-1 and V is TRBV20-1; D is possibly TRBD1 (5 bases). The CDR3 reads CSASTGIGSTEAFF. CDR3 nucleotide sequence: TGCAGTGCTAGTACAGGTATTGGCAGCACTGAAGCTTTCTTT.